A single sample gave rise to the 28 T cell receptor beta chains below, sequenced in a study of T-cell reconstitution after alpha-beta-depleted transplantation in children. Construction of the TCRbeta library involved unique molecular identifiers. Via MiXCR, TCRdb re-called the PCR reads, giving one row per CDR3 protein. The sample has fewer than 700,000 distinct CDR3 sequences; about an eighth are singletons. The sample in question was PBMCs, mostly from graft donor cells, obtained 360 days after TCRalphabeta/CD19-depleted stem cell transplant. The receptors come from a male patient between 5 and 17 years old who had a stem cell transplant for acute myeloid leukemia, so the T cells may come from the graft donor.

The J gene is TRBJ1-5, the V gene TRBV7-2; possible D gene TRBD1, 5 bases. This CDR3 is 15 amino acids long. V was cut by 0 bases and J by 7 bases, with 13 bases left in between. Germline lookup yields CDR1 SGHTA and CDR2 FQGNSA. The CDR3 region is CASSLAGRAGQPQHF. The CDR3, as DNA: TGTGCCAGCAGCTTAGCGGGCAGGGCAGGCCAGCCCCAGCATTTT.

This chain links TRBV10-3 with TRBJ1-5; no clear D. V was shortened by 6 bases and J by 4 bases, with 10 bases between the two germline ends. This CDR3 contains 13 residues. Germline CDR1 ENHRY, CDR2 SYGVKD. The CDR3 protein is CAIRVGRNQPQHF. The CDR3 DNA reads TGTGCCATCAGGGTTGGGAGGAATCAGCCCCAGCATTTT.

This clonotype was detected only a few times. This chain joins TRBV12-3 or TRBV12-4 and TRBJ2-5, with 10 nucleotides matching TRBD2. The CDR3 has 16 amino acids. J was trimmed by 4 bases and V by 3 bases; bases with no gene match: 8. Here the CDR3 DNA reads TGTGCCAGCAGTTTGTGGGTGAAGCGGGAGGGAGAGACCCAGTACTTC. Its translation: CASSLWVKREGETQYF.

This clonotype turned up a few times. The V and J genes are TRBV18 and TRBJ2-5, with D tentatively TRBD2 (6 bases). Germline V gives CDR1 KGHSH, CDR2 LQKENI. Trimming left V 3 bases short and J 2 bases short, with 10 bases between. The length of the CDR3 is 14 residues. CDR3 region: CASSPRGFQETQYF. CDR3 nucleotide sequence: TGTGCCAGCTCACCGCGGGGATTTCAAGAGACCCAGTACTTC.

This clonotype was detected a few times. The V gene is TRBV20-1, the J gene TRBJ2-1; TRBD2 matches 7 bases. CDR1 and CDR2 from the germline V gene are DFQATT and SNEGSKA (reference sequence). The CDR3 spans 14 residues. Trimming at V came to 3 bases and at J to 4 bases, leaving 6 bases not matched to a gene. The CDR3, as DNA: TGCAGTGCTAGCGGGACTACCATTTACAATGAGCAGTTCTTC. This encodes CSASGTTIYNEQFF.

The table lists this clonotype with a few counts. CDR3 region: CSPHGWYEQYF. The CDR3 nucleotides are TGCAGTCCCCATGGTTGGTACGAGCAGTACTTC. This sequence joins TRBV20-1 and TRBJ2-7; D is unresolved. Germline V gives CDR1 DFQATT, CDR2 SNEGSKA (reference sequence). This CDR3 spans 11 amino acids. Trimming took off 8 bases at V and 4 bases at J, with 12 bases between the two ends.

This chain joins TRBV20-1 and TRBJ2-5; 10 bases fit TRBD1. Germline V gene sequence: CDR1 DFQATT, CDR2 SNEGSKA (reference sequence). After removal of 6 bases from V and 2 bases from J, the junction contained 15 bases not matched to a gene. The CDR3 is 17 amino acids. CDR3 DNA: TGCAGTGCATCGAGGGGGACAGGGGTTCTTTTTCAAGAGACCCAGTACTTC. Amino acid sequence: CSASRGTGVLFQETQYF.

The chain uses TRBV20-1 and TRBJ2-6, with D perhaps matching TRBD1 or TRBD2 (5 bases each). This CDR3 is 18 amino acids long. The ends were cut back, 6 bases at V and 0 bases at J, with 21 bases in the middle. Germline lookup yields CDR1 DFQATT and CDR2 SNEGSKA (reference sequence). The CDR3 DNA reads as TGCAGTGCCCCGAAAACATCCCGGGGCATCTCTGGGGCCAACGTCCTGACTTTC. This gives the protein CSAPKTSRGISGANVLTF.

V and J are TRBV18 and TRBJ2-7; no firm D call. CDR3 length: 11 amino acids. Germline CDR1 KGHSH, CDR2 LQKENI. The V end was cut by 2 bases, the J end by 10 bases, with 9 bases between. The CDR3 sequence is CASSPGNQQYF. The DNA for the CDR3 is TGTGCCAGCTCACCAGGGAACCAACAGTACTTC. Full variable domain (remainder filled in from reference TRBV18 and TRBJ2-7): NAGVMQNPRHLVRRRGQEARLRCSPMKGHSHVYWYRQLPEEGLKFMVYLQKENIIDESGMPKERFSAEFPKEGPSILRIQQVVRGDSAAYFCASSPGNQQYFGPGTRLTVT.

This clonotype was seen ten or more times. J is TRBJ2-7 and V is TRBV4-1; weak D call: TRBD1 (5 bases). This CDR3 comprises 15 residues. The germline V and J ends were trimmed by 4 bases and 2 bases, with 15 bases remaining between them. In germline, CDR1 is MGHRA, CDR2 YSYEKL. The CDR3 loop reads CASSRTGDRAYEQYF. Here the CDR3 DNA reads TGCGCCAGCAGCCGTACCGGCGACAGAGCCTACGAGCAGTACTTC.

CDR3 coding DNA: TGCAGCGTCCCGGGACTCTACGAGCAGTACTTC. This translates into CSVPGLYEQYF. This chain joins TRBV29-1 and TRBJ2-7; TRBD2 might be the D (6 bases). CDR1 and CDR2 (germline): SQVTM, ANQGSEA. This CDR3 is built from 11 residues. V was cut by 6 bases and J by 3 bases, with 9 bases left in between.

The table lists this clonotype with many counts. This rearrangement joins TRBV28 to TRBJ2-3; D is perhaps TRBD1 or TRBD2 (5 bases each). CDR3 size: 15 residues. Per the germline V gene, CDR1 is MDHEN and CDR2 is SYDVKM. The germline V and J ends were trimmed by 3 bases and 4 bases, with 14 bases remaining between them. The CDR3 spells CASSFGGIRADTQYF. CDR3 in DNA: TGTGCCAGCAGTTTTGGGGGAATCAGGGCAGATACGCAGTATTTT.

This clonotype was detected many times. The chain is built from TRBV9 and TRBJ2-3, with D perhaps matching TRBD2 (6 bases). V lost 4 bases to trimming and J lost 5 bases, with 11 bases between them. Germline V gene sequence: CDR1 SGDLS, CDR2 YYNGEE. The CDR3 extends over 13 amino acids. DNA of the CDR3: TGTGCCAGCAGCCCTCGAGCGGGAGATACGCAGTATTTT. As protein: CASSPRAGDTQYF.

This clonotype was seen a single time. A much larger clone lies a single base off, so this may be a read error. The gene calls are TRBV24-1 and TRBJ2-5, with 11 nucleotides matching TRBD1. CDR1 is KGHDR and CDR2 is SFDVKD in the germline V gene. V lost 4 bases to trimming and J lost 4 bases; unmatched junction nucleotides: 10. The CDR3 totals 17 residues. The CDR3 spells CATSDQDRGLLGETQYF. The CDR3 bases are TGTGCCACCAGTGACCAGGACAGGGGGCTATTGGGAGAGACCCAGTACTTC.

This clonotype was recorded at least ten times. CDR3 nucleotides: TGTGCCAGCAGCCCGGGACCGGGCTACGAGCAGTACTTC. Its translation: CASSPGPGYEQYF. This chain connects TRBV7-3 to TRBJ2-7; either TRBD1 or TRBD2 may supply D (5 bases each). With 5 bases removed from V and 3 bases from J, the gap between germline ends came to 11 bases. The germline V gene encodes CDR1 SGHTA and CDR2 FQGTGA. CDR3 length equals 13 residues.

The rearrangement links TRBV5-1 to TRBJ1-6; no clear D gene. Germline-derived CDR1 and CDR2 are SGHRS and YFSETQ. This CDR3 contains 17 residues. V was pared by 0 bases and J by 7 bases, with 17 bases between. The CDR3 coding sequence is TGCGCCAGCAGCTTGGGCCCCAGCCCGACGGGCAATTCACCCCTCCACTTT. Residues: CASSLGPSPTGNSPLHF.

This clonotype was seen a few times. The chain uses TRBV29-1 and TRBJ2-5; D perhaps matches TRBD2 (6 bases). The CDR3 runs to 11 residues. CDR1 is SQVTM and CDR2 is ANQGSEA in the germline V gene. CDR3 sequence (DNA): TGCACCGTGACTAGAGGAGAGACCCAGTACTTC. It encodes CTVTRGETQYF. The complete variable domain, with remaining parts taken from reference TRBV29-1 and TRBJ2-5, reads SAVISQKPSRDICQRGTSLTIQCQVDSQVTMMFWYRQQPGQSLTLIATANQGSEATYESGFVIDKFPISRPNLTFSTLTVSNMSPEDSSIYLCTVTRGETQYFGPGTRLLVL.

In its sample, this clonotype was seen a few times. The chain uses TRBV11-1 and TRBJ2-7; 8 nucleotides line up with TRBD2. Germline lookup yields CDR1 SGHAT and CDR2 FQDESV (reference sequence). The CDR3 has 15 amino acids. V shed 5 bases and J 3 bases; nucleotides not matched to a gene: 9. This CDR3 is CASSKLLAGNYEQYF. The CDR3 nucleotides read TGTGCCAGCAGCAAACTTCTAGCGGGCAACTACGAGCAGTACTTC.

In DNA form, the CDR3 reads TGCAGTGCTAGAGATTACCTAGCGGGTCTCTACGAGCAGTACTTC. Translated, it gives CSARDYLAGLYEQYF. The chain employs TRBV20-1 and TRBJ2-7; TRBD2 matches 8 bases. V was pared by 0 bases and J by 3 bases, with 7 bases of the junction left unmatched. The CDR3 is 15 residues long. Germline V gives CDR1 DFQATT, CDR2 SNEGSKA (reference sequence).

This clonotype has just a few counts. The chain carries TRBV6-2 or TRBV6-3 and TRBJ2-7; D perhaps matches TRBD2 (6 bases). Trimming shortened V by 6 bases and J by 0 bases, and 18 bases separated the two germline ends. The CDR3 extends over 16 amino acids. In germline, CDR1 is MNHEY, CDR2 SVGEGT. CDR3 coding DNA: TGTGCCAGCAGCCCACGAGGGGTCGGGAGCTCCTACGAGCAGTACTTC. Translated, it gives CASSPRGVGSSYEQYF.

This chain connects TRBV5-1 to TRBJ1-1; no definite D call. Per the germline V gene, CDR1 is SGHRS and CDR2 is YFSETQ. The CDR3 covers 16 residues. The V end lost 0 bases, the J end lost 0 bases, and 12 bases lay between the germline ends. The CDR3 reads CASSLELRIMNTEAFF. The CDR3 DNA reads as TGCGCCAGCAGCTTGGAATTACGGATCATGAACACTGAAGCTTTCTTT. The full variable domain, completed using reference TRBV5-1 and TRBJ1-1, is KAGVTQTPRYLIKTRGQQVTLSCSPISGHRSVSWYQQTPGQGLQFLFEYFSETQRNKGNFPGRFSGRQFSNSRSEMNVSTLELGDSALYLCASSLELRIMNTEAFFGQGTRLTVV.

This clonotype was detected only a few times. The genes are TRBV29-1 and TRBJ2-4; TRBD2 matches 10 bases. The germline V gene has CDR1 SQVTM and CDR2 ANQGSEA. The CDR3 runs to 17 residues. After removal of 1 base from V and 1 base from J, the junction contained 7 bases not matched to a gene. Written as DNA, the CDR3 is TGCAGCGTTGAAGGGCCAAGCGGGAGGGCCGCCAAAAACATTCAGTACTTC. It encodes CSVEGPSGRAAKNIQYF.

The CDR3 DNA follows: TGTGCCAGCACTTTTCTTAGGGGCAGAGGGGGTACTGAAGCTTTCTTT. It codes for CASTFLRGRGGTEAFF. V and J are TRBV12-3 or TRBV12-4 and TRBJ1-1, with D tentatively TRBD1 (6 bases). This CDR3 is 16 amino acids long. V lost 7 bases and J 5 bases, leaving 23 bases between the germline ends.

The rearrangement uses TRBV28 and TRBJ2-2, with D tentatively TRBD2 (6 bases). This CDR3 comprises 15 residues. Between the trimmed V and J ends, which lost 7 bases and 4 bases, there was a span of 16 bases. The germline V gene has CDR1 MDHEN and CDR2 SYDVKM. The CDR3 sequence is CASTFAVGGTGELFF. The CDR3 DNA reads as TGTGCCAGCACTTTCGCGGTGGGGGGCACCGGGGAGCTGTTTTTT.

This CDR3 is CASSLRLAGPSSYNEQFF. In DNA form, the CDR3 reads TGTGCCAGCAGCTTGAGGCTAGCGGGACCAAGCTCCTACAATGAGCAGTTCTTC. This chain links TRBV5-5 with TRBJ2-1; 9 bases align to TRBD2. V lost 1 base to trimming and J lost 0 bases; unmatched junction nucleotides: 8. The CDR3 spans 18 residues. The V gene's germline CDR1 is SGHKS and CDR2 YYEKEE (reference sequence).

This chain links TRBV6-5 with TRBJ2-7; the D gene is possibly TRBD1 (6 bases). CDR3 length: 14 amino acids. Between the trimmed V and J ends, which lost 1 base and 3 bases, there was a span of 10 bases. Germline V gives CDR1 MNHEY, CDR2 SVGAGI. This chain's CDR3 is CASSYLGADYEQYF. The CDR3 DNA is TGTGCCAGCAGTTACTTGGGGGCGGACTACGAGCAGTACTTC.

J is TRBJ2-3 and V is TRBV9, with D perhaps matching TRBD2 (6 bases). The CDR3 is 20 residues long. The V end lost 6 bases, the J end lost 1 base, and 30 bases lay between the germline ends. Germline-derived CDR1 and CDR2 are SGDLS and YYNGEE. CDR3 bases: TGTGCCAGCACCCCCCCGGGAGAGGTGGGAGTTTTAGACGGCACAGATACGCAGTATTTT. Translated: CASTPPGEVGVLDGTDTQYF.

CDR3 bases: TGCAGTGCTAGACGCGCCGGGCGCCTGTACCAAGAGACCCAGTACTTC. Protein product: CSARRAGRLYQETQYF. The rearrangement uses TRBV20-1 and TRBJ2-5; D is unclear. The CDR3 loop spans 16 amino acids. Trimming removed 2 bases from V and 0 bases from J, with 16 bases in between. CDR1 and CDR2 from the germline V gene are DFQATT and SNEGSKA (reference sequence).